Listed below are T cell receptor beta chains from one sample, sequenced in a study of a mutant IDH1 vaccine in newly diagnosed glioma. Their recognized antigens are unknown. Sequenced by immunoSEQ multiplex PCR; TCRdb stores in-frame clones only, minus some. The sample records about 130,000 clones, around 77% being singletons. Sequences were derived from PBMCs, sampled from a glioma patient whose treatment included an IDH1 peptide vaccine. All receptors come from a man aged 40-49 years with glioma. The CDR3 runs from the conserved cysteine through the conserved F or W. A D gene is named only where the DNA matches it firmly. The size entry is marked missing in some rows and otherwise reads once, few, many or a size class.

.,TRBJ1-5,TRBV19,.,CASTYSALTGNQPQHF,TGTGCCAGTACCTACTCCGCTCTGACAGGCAATCAGCCCCAGCATTTT
.,TRBJ2-7,TRBV30,.,CAWSAQGTYSYEQYF,TGTGCCTGGAGTGCACAGGGCACATACTCCTACGAGCAGTACTTC
few,TRBJ2-7,TRBV5-1,.,CASSPTATGEQYF,TGCGCCAGCAGCCCGACTGCTACGGGGGAGCAGTACTTC
.,TRBJ2-2,TRBV4-3,.,CASSQDYRANTGELFF,TGCGCCAGCAGCCAAGATTATAGAGCGAACACCGGGGAGCTGTTTTTT
.,TRBJ1-5,TRBV7-9,.,CASSFDGGNQPQHF,TGTGCCAGCAGCTTCGACGGGGGAAATCAGCCCCAGCATTTT
.,TRBJ2-1,TRBV5-1,TRBD2,CASSLVELAGGNEQFF,TGCGCCAGCAGCTTGGTGGAACTAGCGGGGGGAAATGAGCAGTTCTTC
.,TRBJ2-7,TRBV6-5,TRBD2,CASSGGTSGSYEQYF,TGTGCCAGCAGTGGAGGGACTAGCGGGAGCTACGAGCAGTACTTC
.,TRBJ2-1,TRBV11-3,TRBD2,CASSLAGGSSYNEQFF,TGTGCCAGCAGCTTAGCGGGAGGGTCCTCCTACAATGAGCAGTTCTTC
.,TRBJ1-5,TRBV7-2,.,CASSLDGRDQPQHF,TGTGCCAGCAGCTTAGATGGGAGAGATCAGCCCCAGCATTTT
.,TRBJ1-4,TRBV19,.,CASSIARPGYEKLFF,TGTGCCAGTAGTATAGCGCGTCCTGGATATGAAAAACTGTTTTTT
.,TRBJ2-5,TRBV7-6,TRBD2,CASSLATGLAGETQYF,TGTGCCAGCAGCTTAGCTACAGGACTAGCAGGGGAGACCCAGTACTTC
once,TRBJ1-1,TRBV11-2,.,CASSLGPGATEAFF,TGTGCCAGCAGCTTAGGACCAGGGGCCACTGAAGCTTTCTTT
once,TRBJ2-5,TRBV18,TRBD2,CASSPRASNGGEAQYF,TGTGCCAGCTCACCAAGGGCCAGCAATGGGGGGGAGGCCCAGTACTTC
few,TRBJ1-1,TRBV6-4,.,CASSVAGGGTEAFF,TGTGCCAGCAGTGTTGCAGGAGGGGGTACTGAAGCTTTCTTT
.,TRBJ2-3,TRBV19,.,CASGLRTDTQYF,TGTGCCAGCGGACTTCGCACAGATACGCAGTATTTT
.,TRBJ1-6,TRBV4-2,.,CASSLRGSVSYNSPLHF,TGTGCCAGCAGCCTGCGAGGGTCGGTCTCCTATAATTCACCCCTCCACTTT
.,TRBJ1-6,TRBV10-3,.,CATSEVNSPLHF,TGTGCCACGTCAGAGGTAAATTCACCCCTCCACTTT
few,TRBJ1-5,TRBV18,.,CASSLGEARAGSNQPQHF,TGTGCCAGCTCATTAGGGGAGGCACGCGCTGGGAGCAATCAGCCCCAGCATTTT
.,TRBJ1-1,TRBV28,.,CASSPPGENTEAFF,TGTGCCAGCAGTCCCCCAGGGGAGAACACTGAAGCTTTCTTT
.,TRBJ2-7,TRBV11-2,TRBD2,CASSRLAGNTYEQYF,TGTGCCAGCAGCCGACTAGCGGGGAATACCTACGAGCAGTACTTC
.,TRBJ2-7,TRBV30,.,CAWSGTTYEQYF,TGTGCCTGGAGCGGGACAACCTACGAGCAGTACTTC
few,TRBJ2-2,TRBV5-4,TRBD1,CASSPGQGNTGELFF,TGTGCCAGCAGCCCGGGACAGGGGAACACCGGGGAGCTGTTTTTT
few,TRBJ2-7,TRBV27,.,CASSFGLTYEQYF,TGTGCCAGCAGTTTCGGGCTGACCTACGAGCAGTACTTC
.,TRBJ2-2,TRBV2,.,CASSRGSNTGELFF,TGTGCCAGCAGTCGGGGGTCGAACACCGGGGAGCTGTTTTTT
.,TRBJ1-4,TRBV27,TRBD1,CASRGQGVGGNEKLFF,TGTGCCAGCAGGGGACAGGGAGTAGGAGGGAATGAAAAACTGTTTTTT
.,TRBJ2-3,TRBV11-2,.,CASSLDYGTDTQYF,TGTGCCAGCAGCTTAGATTACGGCACAGATACGCAGTATTTT
.,TRBJ2-7,TRBV19,TRBD2,CASSPSTSESSYEQYF,TGTGCCAGTAGTCCCAGCACTAGCGAGAGCTCCTACGAGCAGTACTTC
.,TRBJ2-5,TRBV5-6,.,CASSLGAGAQVETQYF,TGTGCCAGCAGCTTAGGGGCGGGGGCCCAAGTAGAGACCCAGTACTTC
.,TRBJ2-1,TRBV14,.,CASSPPGREDEQFF,TGTGCCAGCAGCCCCCCGGGAAGGGAAGATGAGCAGTTCTTC
.,TRBJ1-2,TRBV7-2,.,CASSLSMGGRGYTF,TGTGCCAGCAGCTTGTCCATGGGCGGGAGGGGCTACACCTTC
few,TRBJ2-7,TRBV7-9,TRBD1,CASSVTRGNEQYF,TGTGCCAGCAGCGTTACCAGGGGGAACGAGCAGTACTTC
.,TRBJ1-6,TRBV29-1,.,CSSRRRVNSPLHF,TGCAGCTCTCGTAGAAGGGTTAATTCACCCCTCCACTTT
.,TRBJ1-5,TRBV7-9,TRBD1,CASSFVDRDFYSNQPQHF,TGTGCCAGCAGCTTCGTCGACAGGGATTTTTATAGCAATCAGCCCCAGCATTTT
.,TRBJ2-1,TRBV9,.,CASSVALGSSYNEQFF,TGTGCCAGCAGCGTAGCTTTGGGTTCCTCCTACAATGAGCAGTTCTTC
few,TRBJ1-5,TRBV28,.,CASSRPLLQPYNQPQHF,TGTGCCAGCAGCCGCCCTCTTCTCCAGCCCTACAATCAGCCCCAGCATTTT
.,TRBJ2-6,TRBV6-6,.,CASRERGSGANVLTF,TGTGCCAGCAGGGAAAGGGGCTCTGGGGCCAACGTCCTGACTTTC
once,TRBJ2-7,TRBV4-3,.,CASSQDGPGASYEQYF,TGCGCCAGCAGCCAAGATGGGCCAGGGGCCTCCTACGAGCAGTACTTC
few,TRBJ2-1,TRBV4-3,.,CASSRAPLAPGAYNEQFF,TGCGCCAGCAGCCGCGCACCCCTTGCCCCGGGAGCCTACAATGAGCAGTTCTTC
.,TRBJ1-6,TRBV6-6,.,CASKGDMSSYNSPLHF,TGTGCCAGCAAGGGGGACATGAGCTCCTATAATTCACCCCTCCACTTT
.,TRBJ2-3,TRBV13,TRBD2,CASSLNRGGLTDTQYF,TGTGCCAGCAGCTTAAACCGGGGAGGGCTCACAGATACGCAGTATTTT
.,TRBJ1-1,TRBV11-2,TRBD1,CASSLRGQGGVNTEAFF,TGTGCCAGCAGCTTAAGGGGACAGGGAGGGGTGAACACTGAAGCTTTCTTT
few,TRBJ1-2,TRBV7-6,TRBD1,CASSQTGLANYGYTF,TGTGCCAGCAGCCAGACAGGGTTAGCTAACTATGGCTACACCTTC
.,TRBJ2-1,TRBV10-3,TRBD2,CAISEFMGLAAEQFF,TGTGCCATCAGTGAGTTTATGGGACTAGCGGCGGAGCAGTTCTTC
.,TRBJ1-2,TRBV6-6,.,CASSYSEGGGGYTF,TGTGCCAGCAGTTACTCTGAGGGGGGCGGTGGCTACACCTTC
.,TRBJ2-3,TRBV5-6,.,CASSRLASTADTQYF,TGTGCCAGCAGCCGTCTAGCCAGCACTGCAGATACGCAGTATTTT